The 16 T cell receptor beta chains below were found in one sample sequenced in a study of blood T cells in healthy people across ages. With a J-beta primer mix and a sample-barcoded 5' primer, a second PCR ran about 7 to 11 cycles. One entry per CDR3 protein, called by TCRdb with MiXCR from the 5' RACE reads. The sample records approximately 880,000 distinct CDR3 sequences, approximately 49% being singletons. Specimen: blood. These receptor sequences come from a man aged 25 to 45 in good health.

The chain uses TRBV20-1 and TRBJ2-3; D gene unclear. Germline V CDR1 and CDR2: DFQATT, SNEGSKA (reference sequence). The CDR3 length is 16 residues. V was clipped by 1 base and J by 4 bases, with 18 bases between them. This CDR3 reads CSARGTATKPADTQYF. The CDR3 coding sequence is TGCAGTGCTAGAGGAACGGCCACAAAGCCGGCAGATACGCAGTATTTT.

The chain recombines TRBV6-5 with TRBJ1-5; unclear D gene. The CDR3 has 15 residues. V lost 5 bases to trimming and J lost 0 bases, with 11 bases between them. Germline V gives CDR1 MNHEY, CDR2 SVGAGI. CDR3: CASSPDINSNQPQHF. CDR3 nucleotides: TGTGCCAGCAGTCCTGACATAAATAGCAATCAGCCCCAGCATTTT.

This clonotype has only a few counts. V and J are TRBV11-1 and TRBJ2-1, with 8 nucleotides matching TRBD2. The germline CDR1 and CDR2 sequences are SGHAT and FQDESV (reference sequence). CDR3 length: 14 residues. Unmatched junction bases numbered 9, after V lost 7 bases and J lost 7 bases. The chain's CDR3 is CASTPTSELNEQFF. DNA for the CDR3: TGTGCCAGCACCCCGACTAGCGAACTTAATGAGCAGTTCTTC.

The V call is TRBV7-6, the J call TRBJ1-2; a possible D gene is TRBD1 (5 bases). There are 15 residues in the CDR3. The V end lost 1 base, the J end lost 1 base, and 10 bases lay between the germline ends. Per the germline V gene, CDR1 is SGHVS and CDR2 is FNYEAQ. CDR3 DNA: TGTGCCAGCAGCTTAGGCGGGGGAGATAACTATGGCTACACCTTC. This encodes CASSLGGGDNYGYTF.

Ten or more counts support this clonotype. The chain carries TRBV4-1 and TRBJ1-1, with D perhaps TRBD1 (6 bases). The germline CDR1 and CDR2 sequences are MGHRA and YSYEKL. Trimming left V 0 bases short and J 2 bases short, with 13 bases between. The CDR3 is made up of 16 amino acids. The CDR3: CASSQDPGQRNTEAFF. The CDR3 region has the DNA TGCGCCAGCAGCCAAGATCCCGGACAGCGAAACACTGAAGCTTTCTTT.

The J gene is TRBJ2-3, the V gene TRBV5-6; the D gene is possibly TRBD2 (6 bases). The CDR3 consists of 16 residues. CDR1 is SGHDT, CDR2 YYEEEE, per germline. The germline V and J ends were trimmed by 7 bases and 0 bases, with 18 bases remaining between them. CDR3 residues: CASGAPLARSTDTQYF. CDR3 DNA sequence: TGTGCCAGCGGGGCCCCCCTAGCGAGGAGCACAGATACGCAGTATTTT.

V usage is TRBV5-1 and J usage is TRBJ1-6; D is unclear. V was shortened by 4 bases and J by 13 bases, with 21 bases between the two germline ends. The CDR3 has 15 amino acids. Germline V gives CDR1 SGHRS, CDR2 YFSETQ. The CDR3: CASSGGGTESSPLHF. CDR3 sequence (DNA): TGCGCCAGCAGCGGAGGAGGCACTGAAAGTTCCCCCCTCCACTTT. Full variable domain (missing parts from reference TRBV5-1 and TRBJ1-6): KAGVTQTPRYLIKTRGQQVTLSCSPISGHRSVSWYQQTPGQGLQFLFEYFSETQRNKGNFPGRFSGRQFSNSRSEMNVSTLELGDSALYLCASSGGGTESSPLHFGNGTRLTVT.

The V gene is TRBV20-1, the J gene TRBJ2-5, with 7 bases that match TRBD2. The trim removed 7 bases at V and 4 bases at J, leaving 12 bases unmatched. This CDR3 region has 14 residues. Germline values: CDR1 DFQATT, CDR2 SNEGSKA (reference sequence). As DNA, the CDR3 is TGCAGTGGGGAACCGGGACTAATTACAGAGACCCAGTACTTC. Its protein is CSGEPGLITETQYF.

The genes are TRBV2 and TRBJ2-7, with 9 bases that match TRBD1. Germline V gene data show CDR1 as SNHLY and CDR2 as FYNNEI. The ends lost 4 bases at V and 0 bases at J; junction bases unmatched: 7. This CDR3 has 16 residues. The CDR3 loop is CASSGIPGQGSYEQYF. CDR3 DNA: TGTGCCAGCAGTGGCATCCCGGGACAGGGCTCCTACGAGCAGTACTTC.

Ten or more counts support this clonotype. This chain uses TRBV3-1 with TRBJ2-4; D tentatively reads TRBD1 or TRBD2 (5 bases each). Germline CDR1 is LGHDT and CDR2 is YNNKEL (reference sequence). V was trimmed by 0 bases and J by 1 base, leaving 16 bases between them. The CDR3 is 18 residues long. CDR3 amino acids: CASSQEPSVEGAKNIQYF. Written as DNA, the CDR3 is TGTGCCAGCAGCCAAGAACCGTCGGTCGAGGGGGCCAAAAACATTCAGTACTTC.

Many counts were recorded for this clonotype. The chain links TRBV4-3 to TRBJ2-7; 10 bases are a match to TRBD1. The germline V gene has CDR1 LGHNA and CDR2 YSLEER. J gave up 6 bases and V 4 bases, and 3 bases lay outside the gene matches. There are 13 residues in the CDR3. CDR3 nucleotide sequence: TGCGCCAGCAGCCCCCGGACAGGGGGCGAGCAGTACTTC. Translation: CASSPRTGGEQYF.

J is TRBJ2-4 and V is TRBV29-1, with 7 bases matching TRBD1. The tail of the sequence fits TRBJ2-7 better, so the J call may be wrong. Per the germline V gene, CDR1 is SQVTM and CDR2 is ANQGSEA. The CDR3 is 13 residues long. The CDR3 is CSVLQGVSYEQYF. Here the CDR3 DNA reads TGCAGCGTACTGCAGGGGGTCTCCTACGAGCAGTACTTC.

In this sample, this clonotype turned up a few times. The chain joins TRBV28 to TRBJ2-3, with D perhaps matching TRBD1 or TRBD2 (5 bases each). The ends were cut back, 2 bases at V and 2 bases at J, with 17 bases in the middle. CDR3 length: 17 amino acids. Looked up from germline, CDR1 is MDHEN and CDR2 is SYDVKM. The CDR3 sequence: CASSLGTWKVSTDTQYF. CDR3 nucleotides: TGTGCCAGCAGTTTAGGGACGTGGAAGGTATCCACAGATACGCAGTATTTT.

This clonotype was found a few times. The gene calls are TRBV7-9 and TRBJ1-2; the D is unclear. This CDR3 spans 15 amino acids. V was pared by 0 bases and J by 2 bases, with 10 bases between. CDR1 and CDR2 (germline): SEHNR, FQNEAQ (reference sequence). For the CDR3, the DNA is TGTGCCAGCAGCTTAGCGGGCCAGTTAAACTATGGCTACACCTTC. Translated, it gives CASSLAGQLNYGYTF.

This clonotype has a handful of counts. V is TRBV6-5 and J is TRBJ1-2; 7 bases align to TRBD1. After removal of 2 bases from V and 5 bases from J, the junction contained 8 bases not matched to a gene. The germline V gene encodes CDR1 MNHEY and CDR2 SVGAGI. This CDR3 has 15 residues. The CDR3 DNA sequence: TGTGCCAGCAGTTACCAAACGGACAGGAGATATGGCTACACCTTC. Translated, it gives CASSYQTDRRYGYTF.

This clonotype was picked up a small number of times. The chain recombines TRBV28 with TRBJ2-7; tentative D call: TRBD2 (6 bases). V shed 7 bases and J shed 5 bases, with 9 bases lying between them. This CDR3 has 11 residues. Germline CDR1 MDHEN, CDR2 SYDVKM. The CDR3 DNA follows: TGTGCCAGCACCTGGGGGGACGAGCAGTACTTC. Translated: CASTWGDEQYF.